This T cell receptor (beta chain) appears in the sequencing data of a study of T cells in Graves' hyperthyroidism and ophthalmopathy. No ophthalmopathy progression within 18 months constituted stable Graves' hyperthyroidism. Those patients with uncontrolled infection, other autoimmune disease, pregnancy or lactation were excluded. Out of about 10 ml of fresh peripheral blood came the PBMCs. This CDR3 has 15 amino acids. V was pared by 4 bases and J by 6 bases, with 16 bases between. What was amplified from RNA transcripts were TCR beta CDR3 regions. The TCR CDR3 was amplified in a first-round RT-PCR using the HTBI primer set. TCRdb reprocessed the multiplex PCR reads with MiXCR, giving one entry per CDR3 protein. This table holds roughly 380,000 distinct CDR3 sequences, 12% to 15% found once.

The chain joins TRBV12-3 or TRBV12-4 to TRBJ2-1, with TRBD2 as a possible D gene (6 bases). This receptor was identified in a woman aged 18-29 years with Graves' hyperthyroidism. The sequenced sample was blood. The DNA of the CDR3 is TGTGCCAGCAGTTCCCCGGGACTGCGTCGCAATGAGCAGTTCTTC. This gives the protein CASSSPGLRRNEQFF.